This T cell receptor (beta chain) came from a study of blood T cell repertoires in COVID-19. On the study more broadly: From the United States, Italy and Spain came samples of acute and convalescent COVID-19. PBMCs, B-cell-depleted T cells, or T cells were the source of the cDNA or gDNA that made up the material.

Original analysis: It was from reference gene primer amplification that nucleated cell counts were estimated. The data were produced by immunoSEQ multiplex PCR, yet TCRdb's version contains in-frame clones alone and is incomplete. V and J calls and clone size are given by that table; D and trimming were obtained from the DNA. Seen here are around 270,000 clones, 88% observed once, and the top ten hold under 4.5%. Trimming took 0 bases from V and 4 from J; bases not matched to a gene: 1. Germline V gene lookup returns CDR1 MRHNA and CDR2 SNTAGT. This CDR3 spans 14 amino acids. This chain links TRBV6-4 with TRBJ1-2, with 8 bases identical to TRBD1. Material for sequencing was peripheral blood. The TCR sequence derives from a man aged 55 to 70 who had recovered from COVID-19. The CDR3 reads CASSDSTGAYGYTF. The DNA for the CDR3 is TGTGCCAGCAGTGACTCGACAGGGGCCTATGGCTACACCTTC.